This T cell receptor (beta chain) came from a study of blood T cells in healthy people across ages (dated by TCRdb to 2014 to 2015). In the study overall: In model experiments, template switching captured roughly one uniquely barcoded TCR beta cDNA molecule for every two T cells. Using deep sequencing normalized with unique cDNA molecular identifiers, the study measured how TCR beta repertoire diversity changes with age. The donors were divided into four age groups: young (average around 16 years), middle-aged (almost 40), aged (under 70) and long-lived (about 79). Donors of different ages were randomly distributed across sequencing lanes to avoid experimental bias. The study analyzed two additional independent replicas of 1 million unique cDNA reads from the same blood draw for two donors, one aged 18 to 30 and one aged 80 or older.

The roughly 39 donors, aged roughly 6 to 95 years, were systemically healthy Caucasian individuals from Russia. Each donor gave about 9.7 milliliters of peripheral blood, drawn into EDTA-treated Vacutainer tubes. PBMCs were isolated by Ficoll-Paque density-gradient centrifugation, with at least 6.5 million obtained per sample. Trizol reagent was used to extract total RNA from the PBMCs, yielding at least 6 micrograms per sample. Naive CD45RAhigh/CD27high T cell percentages were measured by flow cytometry on a PBMC aliquot from every donor. Libraries were built with 5' RACE. Sequencing used an Illumina HiSeq 2500. A second 7 to 11 cycle PCR used a sample-barcoded 5' primer and a J-beta primer mix. Each TCR beta cDNA molecule received a unique molecular identifier from a template-switch 5' adaptor carrying 12 random nucleotides. Each sample yielded at least 2.5 million CDR3-containing paired-end reads. First-strand cDNA was synthesized from all RNA with the Mint cDNA synthesis kit, primed by a TRBC-specific oligonucleotide. After uracil-DNA glycosylase treatment, a first 18-cycle PCR used universal primers M1SS and BC2_uni_R on all cDNA. The original methods were these. For normalization, 1 million high-quality reads, each with a distinct molecular identifier, were randomly selected from each sample. Instead of being binned into consensus sequences, reads with shared molecular identifiers were discarded. MiTCR, run with a Q25 quality threshold and the strictest error-elimination algorithm, handled CDR3 identification, clonotype clustering and error correction. Lower-bound total TCR beta diversity was estimated with a nonparametric unseen species model using Euler transformation. Through fastp at Q25 and MiXCR, TCRdb rebuilt clones from the public reads, retaining in-frame beta chains. Every CDR3 protein is listed once, alongside the most common genes and DNA of its rows. The V and J calls, along with clone size, are taken from TCRdb and not from the paper's own processing. The sample table holds fewer than 900,000 distinct CDR3 sequences, of which 40% to 45% were seen once. The leading ten clones occupy 20% to 25% of the sample.

Paper-wide results and their limitations: There was a strong correlation between observed TCR beta diversity and the percentage of naive T cells measured by flow cytometry. Compared with the aged group, the long-lived group had more naive CD4+ T cells, fewer expanded clones and increased TCR diversity, suggesting age selection. Because the CMV infection status of the donors was unknown, age-related changes in expanded clonotypes may potentially have been confounded. As age increased, observed TCR beta diversity per million T cells dropped in a roughly linear way, and a significant reduction was already evident by age around 41. Bulk unsorted PBMC profiling prevented conclusive comparison of naive and antigen-experienced compartments. Total diversity estimates from one million sequenced T cells were considered lower bounds and underestimates.

Spanning cysteine to phenylalanine, the CDR3 consists of 14 amino acids. The CDR3 DNA has 42 bases and is translated from base 1. Here V drops 7 bases and J drops 6 bases, and the junction holds 12 bases not matched to any gene. Sequences SQVTM (CDR1) and ANQGSEA (CDR2) are obtained from the germline V gene. To note about this clonotype: The antigen it binds to is not known. Per-base qualities were not stored, and no clone one base away is much larger.

The chain was built from TRBV29-1 and TRBJ2-1, and 7 junction bases match TRBD2. This receptor was identified in a woman between 55 and 75 years old in good health. Sequencing was performed on blood. Here is the DNA: TGCAGCGGGGGTCTAGGCGGGGGAGCCAATGAGCAGTTCTTC. It codes for CSGGLGGGANEQFF.